This TCR beta chain was retrieved from a study of PD-1 blockade in classical Hodgkin lymphoma. Study observations and caveats: Complete responders entered with baseline diversity on par with newly diagnosed patients, the results showed.

Germline V gene lookup returns CDR1 SGHDT and CDR2 YYEEEE. V was shortened by 0 bases and J by 13 bases, with 17 bases between the two germline ends. CDR3 length equals 14 residues. The data were produced by immunoSEQ multiplex PCR, yet TCRdb's version contains in-frame clones alone and is incomplete. The sample yields 50,000 or so clones, around 76% seen once. Notes on this clone: Antigen specificity is unknown.

Specified time point: cycle 4 day 1 (C4D1), after more than five weeks of nivolumab. Autologous stem cell transplantation was followed by relapse in every patient, and brentuximab vedotin exposure varied. The material was peripheral blood mononuclear cells (PBMCs), obtained before the fourth cycle of nivolumab. This receptor was obtained from a human donor with classical Hodgkin lymphoma. The V gene is TRBV5-6, the J gene TRBJ2-1, with D unresolved. The CDR3 bases are TGTGCCAGCAGCTTGGGGTTTAGGGTTCAACGCCAGTTCTTC. Protein product: CASSLGFRVQRQFF.